The TCR beta chain described here comes from a study of T cells in Graves' hyperthyroidism and ophthalmopathy. TCR beta CDR3 sequences were amplified from RNA transcripts. With the HTBI primer set, the TCR CDR3 went through a first round of RT-PCR. TCRdb re-called the multiplex PCR reads through MiXCR, storing one row per CDR3 protein. The sample lists approximately 590,000 distinct CDR3 sequences; approximately 14% were seen once. Study-level points and caveats: The authors' 13 V-J model separated ophthalmopathy from stable hyperthyroidism.

This clonotype has ten or more counts. Its antigen is not identified. The TCR sequence derives from a woman under 40 with Graves' hyperthyroidism. The material sequenced was blood.

Here the CDR3 reads CASRPGGNRESSPLHF. For the CDR3, the DNA is TGTGCCAGCAGACCGGGGGGGAACAGGGAGTCGTCTCCCCTCCACTTT. The chain employs TRBV11-2 and TRBJ1-6; D may be TRBD1 (6 bases). Germline CDR1 is SGHAT and CDR2 is FQNNGV. Deletions cut 6 bases from V and 13 bases from J, with 25 bases between. The CDR3 has 16 residues.